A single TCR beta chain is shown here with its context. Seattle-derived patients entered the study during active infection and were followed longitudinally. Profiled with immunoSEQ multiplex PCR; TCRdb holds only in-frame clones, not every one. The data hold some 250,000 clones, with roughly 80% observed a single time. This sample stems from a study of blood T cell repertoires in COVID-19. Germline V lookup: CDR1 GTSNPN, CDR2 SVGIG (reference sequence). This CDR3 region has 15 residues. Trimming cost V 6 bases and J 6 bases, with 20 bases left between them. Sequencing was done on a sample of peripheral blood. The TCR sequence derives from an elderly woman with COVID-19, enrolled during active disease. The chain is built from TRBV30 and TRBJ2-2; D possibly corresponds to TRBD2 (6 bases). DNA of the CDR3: TGTGCCTGCCCCAATCGGGAGAGAGTAGCCGGGGAGCTGTTTTTT. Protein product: CACPNRERVAGELFF.